The clone carrying this T cell receptor (beta chain) has just a few counts. The antigen remains unidentified. After isolation, RNA underwent reverse transcription to generate cDNA as the sequencing template. Sequencing was performed with immunoSEQ multiplex PCR; in TCRdb, only in-frame clones are kept and a portion is missing. The sample lists about 110,000 clones; around 55% were seen once. CD4+ and CD8+ T cells were sorted from PBMCs stained for CD3, CD4 and CD8. The sample comes from a study of CD8+ T cells in alopecia areata. General study points: Researchers reported that TCR sharing among patients proved less clear than in mice, possibly HLA-linked. Lesional tissue from the scalp (especially in alopecia totalis/universalis) showed higher clonality than normal scalp. Sequences from scalp samples also cover resident alphabeta T cells of normal skin.

The sequenced sample consisted of CD8+ T cells sorted from blood. This receptor was taken from a human donor in good health.

The CDR3 region has the DNA TGCGCCAGCAGCTTGGGTGACGAGAAGGAGTATTTT. As protein: CASSLGDEKEYF. The chain joins TRBV5-1 to TRBJ2-3; D remains ambiguous. Looked up from germline, CDR1 is SGHRS and CDR2 is YFSETQ. V was cut by 0 bases and J by 13 bases, with 12 bases left in between. The CDR3 loop spans 12 amino acids.